This T cell receptor (beta chain) originates from a study of cytomegalovirus exposure and HLA in healthy donors. General study points: When analyzed later, a missense DCLRE1C variant was found to be linked to TCR beta V- and J-gene trimming.

Germline assignment: CDR1 SSHAT and CDR2 FNYEAQ (reference sequence). The CDR3 is 15 amino acids. Worth noting for this clone: Its antigen is currently unknown. The junction differs from germline at one of its ends, possibly a read error.

Use of 60 Vbeta and 13 Jbeta primers characterized the PCR. TCRdb's copy holds only in-frame clones and misses some; the assay was immunoSEQ multiplex PCR. Of about 100,000 clones in the sample, about 75% were seen once. This clonotype was obtained from a man in his fifties in good health and CMV-seronegative. J is TRBJ2-1 and V is TRBV7-7, with TRBD1 matching over 8 bases. The sample consisted of PBMCs. CDR3: CASSRDRSSYNEQFF. CDR3 DNA: TGTGCTAGCAGCCGGGACAGGAGTTCCTACAATGAGCAGTTCTTC.